The TCR beta chain under discussion was sequenced for a study of Ad26.COV2.S vaccination and SARS-CoV-2 variants. About the study: Enrolled in COV1001, the donor was in the Ad26.COV2.S trial arm, which received the vaccine.

Libraries were prepared by immunoSEQ multiplex PCR; TCRdb keeps only in-frame clonotypes and omits some of them. Among 300,000 to 400,000 clones listed, about 85% were seen once. The CDR3 has 14 residues. CDR1 is SGDLS and CDR2 is YYNGEE in the germline V gene. Trimming cost V 2 bases and J 0 bases, with 9 bases left between them. This sample's treatment: some 19 received Ad26.COV2.S at low or high dose, single or two shots; 5 received placebo; per-sample allocation not given. At day 63 after the first vaccine or placebo injection, samples were drawn. On this clone: Its matching antigen is unknown.

The study, taken as a whole, reports: Placebo recipients showed lower spike-specific TCR breadth than vaccinees. TCR breadth and depth analyses may have underestimated total T cell responses.

Sequences were derived from peripheral blood, sampled in a trial of Ad26.COV2.S vaccine versus placebo. The source of this sequence is a person aged 18-60 years who received the Ad26.COV2.S COVID-19 vaccine or a placebo. The chain has TRBV9 and TRBJ2-7; D might be TRBD1 or TRBD2, each matching 6 bases. DNA for the CDR3: TGTGCCAGCAGCGTGGGGGGCCCCTCCTACGAGCAGTACTTC. Translated: CASSVGGPSYEQYF.